The next 25 T cell receptor beta chains were all read from a single sample in a study of post-analysis software for immune sequencing data. Findings and caveats of the study: In patients, TRBV5-6, TRBV5-1 and TRBV20-1 belonged to roughly five TRBV segments found more frequently than in controls.

Prepared TCR beta cDNA libraries contained unique molecular identifiers. TCRdb re-called the PCR reads through MiXCR, storing one row per CDR3 protein. Seen here are 740,000 or so distinct CDR3 sequences, approximately 53% observed once, and the top ten hold 4.6%. Their recognized antigens are unknown. The source material was blood. These receptors were taken from a girl aged 10 to 17 with multiple sclerosis.

The sample holds one count of this clonotype. The chain joins TRBV29-1 to TRBJ2-1; D may be TRBD1 (6 bases). The CDR3 extends over 12 amino acids. Germline CDR1 reads SQVTM; CDR2 reads ANQGSEA. Trimming cost V 4 bases and J 5 bases, with 9 bases left between them. This CDR3 is CSVGGGHNEQFF. The CDR3 coding sequence is TGCAGCGTTGGTGGGGGCCACAATGAGCAGTTCTTC.

This clonotype was recorded a few times. The chain carries TRBV5-6 and TRBJ2-1; D could derive from TRBD1 or TRBD2 (5 bases each). The length of the CDR3 is 16 residues. Looked up from germline, CDR1 is SGHDT and CDR2 is YYEEEE. Trimming shortened V by 1 base and J by 7 bases, and 18 bases separated the two germline ends. This chain's CDR3 is CASSLSPSLGDNEQFF. The CDR3 coding sequence is TGTGCCAGCAGCTTGTCTCCTAGCTTGGGGGATAATGAGCAGTTCTTC.

The J gene is TRBJ1-5, the V gene TRBV2; TRBD1 is a possible D gene (5 bases). Germline CDR1 and CDR2: SNHLY and FYNNEI. This CDR3 comprises 15 residues. With 4 bases removed from V and 5 bases from J, the gap between germline ends came to 15 bases. DNA for the CDR3: TGTGCCAGCAGTGGCCGGGCGTTGGGGGATCAGCCCCAGCATTTT. It yields the protein CASSGRALGDQPQHF.

This chain links TRBV7-2 with TRBJ2-4; 8 bases fit TRBD2. The better agreement between TRBJ2-7 and the DNA end casts doubt on the J call. Germline-derived CDR1 and CDR2 are SGHTA and FQGNSA. CDR3 size: 15 residues. CDR3 amino acids: CASTGRRGATYEQYF. The CDR3 DNA follows: TGTGCCAGCACAGGACGGCGGGGGGCGACCTACGAGCAGTACTTC.

This clonotype was seen a few times. V gene TRBV5-5 combines with J gene TRBJ1-2; D not certain. This CDR3 region has 13 residues. From germline, CDR1 is SGHKS and CDR2 YYEKEE (reference sequence). The ends were cut back, 6 bases at V and 2 bases at J, with 11 bases in the middle. DNA for the CDR3: TGTGCCAGCACCCGACCCGGGAACTATGGCTACACCTTC. This translates into CASTRPGNYGYTF.

The rearrangement uses TRBV4-2 and TRBJ2-4, with a possible D match to TRBD1 (6 bases). Gene TRBJ2-5 matches the end of the DNA better, so the J call may be wrong. CDR1 is LGHNA, CDR2 YNFKEQ, per germline. The CDR3 loop spans 14 amino acids. CDR3 residues: CASSQGQGRETQYF. DNA for the CDR3: TGTGCCAGCAGCCAAGGTCAGGGGAGAGAGACCCAGTACTTC.

The chain combines TRBV29-1 with TRBJ2-4; D might be TRBD1 or TRBD2, each matching 5 bases. The J call may be incorrect, as the DNA end agrees better with TRBJ2-7. The CDR3 is made up of 16 amino acids. Germline assignment: CDR1 SQVTM and CDR2 ANQGSEA. The CDR3 protein is CSVRELEGPWGDEQYF. The CDR3 DNA reads TGCAGCGTCCGGGAACTAGAAGGGCCTTGGGGCGACGAGCAGTACTTC.

This rearrangement joins TRBV12-3 or TRBV12-4 to TRBJ1-2; TRBD1 agrees at 8 bases. V lost 5 bases to trimming and J lost 4 bases; unmatched junction nucleotides: 12. CDR3 length equals 16 residues. Here the CDR3 DNA reads TGTGCCAGCAGTCCCATTGACAGGGGCCATCTCTATGGCTACACCTTC. It encodes CASSPIDRGHLYGYTF.

This clonotype occurred a few times. The chain uses TRBV10-3 and TRBJ2-1, with 15 nucleotides matching TRBD2. Per germline, CDR1 ENHRY and CDR2 SYGVKD. The trim removed 10 bases at V and 8 bases at J, leaving 12 bases unmatched. CDR3 length: 16 amino acids. The CDR3 sequence is CATRGGTSGRIYEQFF. The CDR3 region has the DNA TGTGCCACGAGAGGGGGGACTAGCGGGAGGATTTATGAGCAGTTCTTC.

Points on this clonotype: The germline gene is not matched at one end of the junction; a read error may be the cause. The genes are TRBV7-7 and TRBJ2-1; perhaps TRBD2 as D (6 bases). The CDR3 extends over 14 amino acids. In germline, CDR1 is SSHAT, CDR2 FNYEAQ (reference sequence). The CDR3 sequence is CASSLGGAQNEQFF. The CDR3 region has the DNA TGTGCTAGCAGCTTAGGAGGGGCCCAGAATGAGCAGTTCTTC.

This chain links TRBV5-1 with TRBJ2-7, with D perhaps assigned TRBD1 or TRBD2 (5 bases each). CDR1 and CDR2 from the germline V gene are SGHRS and YFSETQ. Trimming shortened V by 7 bases and J by 2 bases, and 13 bases separated the two germline ends. This CDR3 has 13 residues. The CDR3 spells CASAGALTYEQYF. The CDR3 nucleotides read TGCGCCAGCGCCGGGGCGCTAACCTACGAGCAGTACTTC.

The chain carries TRBV5-8 and TRBJ2-5; 7 nucleotides align to TRBD1. Germline V gives CDR1 SGHTS, CDR2 YDEGEE. The V and J ends lost 2 bases and 0 bases, in that order; junction bases with no gene match: 10. This CDR3 spans 17 amino acids. The CDR3 loop is CASSLHRGQLYQETQYF. The CDR3 DNA is TGTGCCAGCAGCTTACATCGGGGACAGTTGTACCAAGAGACCCAGTACTTC.

The chain links TRBV5-1 to TRBJ1-1, with D uncertain. V was cut by 0 bases and J by 1 base, with 7 bases left in between. Germline-derived CDR1 and CDR2 are SGHRS and YFSETQ. The CDR3 contains 14 residues. In DNA form, the CDR3 reads TGCGCCAGCAGCTTGGCTCCGGCGAACACTGAAGCTTTCTTT. Amino acids: CASSLAPANTEAFF.

The genes are TRBV7-2 and TRBJ2-3, with TRBD2 matching over 9 bases. The junction had 14 bases not matched to a gene; V was cut back by 4 bases and J by 6 bases. The CDR3 covers 17 residues. Germline assignment: CDR1 SGHTA and CDR2 FQGNSA. The CDR3 coding sequence is TGTGCCAGCAGCTCCAGATTGCGGGGGGGCCGTTGGGATACGCAGTATTTT. Encoded protein: CASSSRLRGGRWDTQYF.

V and J are TRBV7-2 and TRBJ2-5, with a possible D match to TRBD2 (6 bases). Germline assignment: CDR1 SGHTA and CDR2 FQGNSA. This CDR3 contains 16 residues. The V end was cut by 4 bases, the J end by 0 bases, with 15 bases between. The CDR3 DNA reads as TGTGCCAGCAGCTATATGGGGGACTTGTACCAAGAGACCCAGTACTTC. This codes for CASSYMGDLYQETQYF.

The chain carries TRBV7-2 and TRBJ2-1, with TRBD2 identical over 9 bases. The germline gives CDR1 SGHTA, CDR2 FQGNSA. The CDR3 is made up of 16 amino acids. The J segment lost 1 base and the V segment lost 6 bases, leaving 7 bases of the junction unmatched. CDR3 DNA: TGTGCCAGCAGTAGAGCGGGAGGAGGATCCTACAATGAGCAGTTCTTC. Its protein is CASSRAGGGSYNEQFF.

A few counts support this clonotype. The rearrangement joins TRBV7-2 to TRBJ2-7, with D possibly TRBD2 on 5 matching bases. The CDR3 runs 16 residues. The V and J ends lost 2 bases and 1 base respectively, with 15 bases between them. Germline CDR1 reads SGHTA; CDR2 reads FQGNSA. CDR3 sequence (DNA): TGTGCCAGCAGCTTAACGAGGGATGCGGGTTCCTACGAGCAGTACTTC. Residues: CASSLTRDAGSYEQYF.

The chain uses TRBV6-5 and TRBJ2-7, with 8 positions matching TRBD1. After removal of 5 bases from V and 6 bases from J, the junction contained 3 bases not matched to a gene. The germline gives CDR1 MNHEY, CDR2 SVGAGI. The CDR3 extends over 12 amino acids. CDR3 sequence: CASSDRGSEQYF. The CDR3 nucleotides are TGTGCCAGCAGTGACAGGGGCAGCGAGCAGTACTTC.

In regard to this clonotype: One end of the junction does not line up with germline, which may come from a read error. The chain has TRBV3-1 and TRBJ2-3, with 12 bases aligning to TRBD2. This CDR3 has 16 residues. The germline V gene encodes CDR1 LGHDT and CDR2 YNNKEL (reference sequence). DNA of the CDR3: TGTGCCAGCAGCCTTGGACTAGCGGGAAGGACAGATACGCGGTATTTT. Translated, it gives CASSLGLAGRTDTRYF.

The gene calls are TRBV7-9 and TRBJ2-7; the D call may be TRBD1 or TRBD2 (5 bases each). The V end lost 4 bases, the J end lost 0 bases, and 16 bases lay between the germline ends. The CDR3 length is 16 residues. Germline CDR1 is SEHNR and CDR2 is FQNEAQ (reference sequence). DNA of the CDR3: TGTGCCAGCAGCTACCTGGGCGCTGGGGGCTCCTACGAGCAGTACTTC. Translation: CASSYLGAGGSYEQYF.

For the CDR3, the DNA is TGTGCCAGCAGCCAAGAACACGGTCGCCAGCCCCAGCATTTT. It is translated as CASSQEHGRQPQHF. The chain recombines TRBV3-1 with TRBJ1-5; the D is unclear. The CDR3 length is 14 residues. Germline CDR1 is LGHDT and CDR2 is YNNKEL (reference sequence). V was clipped by 0 bases and J by 7 bases, with 10 bases between them.

CDR3 nucleotide sequence: TGTGCCAGCAGCCAAGAAGTTCCCGGGGGCACGCAGTATTTT. Residues: CASSQEVPGGTQYF. V is TRBV3-1 and J is TRBJ2-3; the D gene could be TRBD1 or TRBD2 (6 bases each). Per germline, CDR1 LGHDT and CDR2 YNNKEL (reference sequence). V lost 0 bases and J lost 9, with 13 bases in between. The CDR3 loop spans 14 amino acids.

V gene TRBV6-4 combines with J gene TRBJ2-1; TRBD1 matches at 7 bases. Unmatched junction bases numbered 2, after V lost 4 bases and J lost 2 bases. The CDR3 is 14 residues long. The germline V gene has CDR1 MRHNA and CDR2 SNTAGT. In DNA, the CDR3 is TGTGCCAGCAGTGGGGGGACAGCCTACAATGAGCAGTTCTTC. This sequence encodes CASSGGTAYNEQFF.

The chain joins TRBV5-1 to TRBJ2-4, with D perhaps TRBD1 (6 bases). CDR1 is SGHRS, CDR2 YFSETQ, per germline. V dropped 1 base and J dropped 3 bases, with 14 bases sitting between them. This CDR3 contains 16 residues. DNA for the CDR3: TGCGCCAGCAGCTTGCTACAGGGAACCGGCAAAAACATTCAGTACTTC. Translated, it gives CASSLLQGTGKNIQYF.

This clonotype was detected only a few times. The chain combines TRBV5-1 with TRBJ2-1; 13 bases align to TRBD2. The CDR3 is made up of 18 amino acids. V shed 2 bases and J 6 bases; nucleotides not matched to a gene: 11. Germline CDR1 is SGHRS and CDR2 is YFSETQ. CDR3 in DNA: TGCGCCAGCAGCTTATTGTCCACTAGCGGGGGGGCCGGCAATGAGCAGTTCTTC. Translating gives CASSLLSTSGGAGNEQFF.